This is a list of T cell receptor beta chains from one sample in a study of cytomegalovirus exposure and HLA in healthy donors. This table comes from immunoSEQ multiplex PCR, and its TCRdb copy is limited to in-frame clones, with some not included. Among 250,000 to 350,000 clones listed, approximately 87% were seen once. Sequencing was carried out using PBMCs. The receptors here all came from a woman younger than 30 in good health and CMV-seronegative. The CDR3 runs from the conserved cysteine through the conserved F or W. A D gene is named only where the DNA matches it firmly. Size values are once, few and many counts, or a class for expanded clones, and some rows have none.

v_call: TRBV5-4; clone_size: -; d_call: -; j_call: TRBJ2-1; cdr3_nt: TGTGCCAGCAGCCAAACGGGAGCGGCCTACAATGAGCAGTTCTTC; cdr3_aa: CASSQTGAAYNEQFF
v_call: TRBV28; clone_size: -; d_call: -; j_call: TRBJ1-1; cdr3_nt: TGTGCCAGCAGTTCCGGGGATTACACTGAAGCTTTCTTT; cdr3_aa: CASSSGDYTEAFF
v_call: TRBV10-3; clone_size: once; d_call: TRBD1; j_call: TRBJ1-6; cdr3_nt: TGTGCCATCAGCCCGACAGGGGTAGGTTCACCCCTCCACTTT; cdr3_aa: CAISPTGVGSPLHF
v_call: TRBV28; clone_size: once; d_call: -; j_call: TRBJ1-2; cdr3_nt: TGTGCCAGCAGTTTGTCACAGGGTGGTGGCTACACCTTC; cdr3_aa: CASSLSQGGGYTF
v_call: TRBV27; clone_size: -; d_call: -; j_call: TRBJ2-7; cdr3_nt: TGTGCCAGCAGTTTAAGCCAGGGGTGGTACGAGCAGTACTTC; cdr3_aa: CASSLSQGWYEQYF
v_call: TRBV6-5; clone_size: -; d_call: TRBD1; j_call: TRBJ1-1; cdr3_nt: TGTGCCAGCAATGCCGGGACAGGGGATCCTGAAGCTTTCTTT; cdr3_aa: CASNAGTGDPEAFF
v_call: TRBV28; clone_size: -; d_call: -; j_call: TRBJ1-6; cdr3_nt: TGTGCCAGCAGTTTTAGGCGGGGTTATTCACCCCTCCACTTT; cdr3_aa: CASSFRRGYSPLHF
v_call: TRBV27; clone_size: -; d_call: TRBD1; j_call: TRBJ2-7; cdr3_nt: TGTGCCAGCAGTTTATCGTTCTCTGGAAGACAGGGGGCCCACGAGCAGTACTTC; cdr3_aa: CASSLSFSGRQGAHEQYF
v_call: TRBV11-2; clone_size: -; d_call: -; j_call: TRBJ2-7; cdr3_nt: TGTGCCAGCAGCCCCCTACGACGGAGGGGCTACGAGCAGTACTTC; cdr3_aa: CASSPLRRRGYEQYF
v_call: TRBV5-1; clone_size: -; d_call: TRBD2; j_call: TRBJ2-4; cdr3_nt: TGCGCCAGCAGCTTGGCTAGCGGAGGAGCCAAAAACATTCAGTACTTC; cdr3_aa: CASSLASGGAKNIQYF
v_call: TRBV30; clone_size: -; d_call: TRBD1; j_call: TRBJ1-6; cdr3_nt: TGTGCCTACCAGACAGGGTTTAATTCACCCCTCCACTTT; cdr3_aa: CAYQTGFNSPLHF
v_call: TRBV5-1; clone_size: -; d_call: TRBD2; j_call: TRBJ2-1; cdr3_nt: TGCGCCAGCAGCCAGGATAGCGGGGCTCGCTACAATGAGCAGTTCTTC; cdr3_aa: CASSQDSGARYNEQFF
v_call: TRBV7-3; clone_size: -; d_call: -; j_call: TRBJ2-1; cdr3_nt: TGTGCCAGCAGCTTAGGAGCGGACTACAATGAGCAGTTCTTC; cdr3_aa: CASSLGADYNEQFF
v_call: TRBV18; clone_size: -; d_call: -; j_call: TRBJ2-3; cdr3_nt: TGTGCCAGCTCACCGCCCGAGGGGGTTCTCCTTAAAGACACAGATACGCAGTATTTT; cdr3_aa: CASSPPEGVLLKDTDTQYF
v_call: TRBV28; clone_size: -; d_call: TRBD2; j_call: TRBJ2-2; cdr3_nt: TGTGCCAGCAGTGAACTAGCGGGAAACACCGGGGAGCTGTTTTTT; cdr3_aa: CASSELAGNTGELFF
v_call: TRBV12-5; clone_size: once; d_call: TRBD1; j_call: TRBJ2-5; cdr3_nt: TGTGCTAGTGGTTTGGGGCAGGGGGCTGGTATAGGGGAGACCCAGTACTTC; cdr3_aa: CASGLGQGAGIGETQYF
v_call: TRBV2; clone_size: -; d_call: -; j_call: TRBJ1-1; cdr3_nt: TGTGCCTGCTCCGGACAGAGAAACACTGAAGCTTTCTTT; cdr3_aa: CACSGQRNTEAFF